Listed below are T cell receptor beta chains from one sample, sequenced in a study of blood T cell repertoires in COVID-19. TCRdb keeps only in-frame clones here, not all; method: immunoSEQ multiplex PCR. The sample gives about 500,000 clones, roughly nine tenths of which show up once; 0.7% is in the top ten. Source material: PBMCs or T cells enriched from blood (not recorded which). The receptors come from a woman younger than 35 who had recovered from COVID-19. Each CDR3 is given with its conserved first and last residue. The D gene is left open where the match is weak. Expanded clones are given a class, and other clones once, few, many or no size at all.

DNA | CDR3 | J | length | D | V | size
TGTGCCTGGCAAAGTAGCGGGGGTTTAGGAGGAGGGGAGCTGTTTTTT | CAWQSSGGLGGGELFF | TRBJ2-2 | 16 | TRBD2 | TRBV30 | -
TGTGCCTGGAGTCCGCCAGGGGACAGGAGCTCCTACGAGCAGTACTTC | CAWSPPGDRSSYEQYF | TRBJ2-7 | 16 | TRBD1 | TRBV30 | -
TGTGCCAGCAGCCAACTAATACTGGAGTTCTTC | CASSQLILEFF | TRBJ2-1 | 11 | - | TRBV14 | -
TGTGCCAGCAGCTCGCAGGGTCATCCCGCCGGGGAGCTGTTTTTT | CASSSQGHPAGELFF | TRBJ2-2 | 15 | - | TRBV5-6 | -
TGTGCCAGCAGCCAAGGAACAATCTCCTACAATGAGCAGTTCTTC | CASSQGTISYNEQFF | TRBJ2-1 | 15 | - | TRBV3-1/TRBV3-2 | -
TGTGCCAGCAGTGAAAGGGGGGGGCGCGTATACGAGCAGTACTTC | CASSERGGRVYEQYF | TRBJ2-7 | 15 | - | TRBV6-1 | once
TGTGCCAGCAGCCCCATAGCGGGGGCAGGAGAGACCCAGTACTTC | CASSPIAGAGETQYF | TRBJ2-5 | 15 | TRBD2 | TRBV3-1/TRBV3-2 | few
TGTGCCAGCAGCTTGGGCGGACAAGAGACTTCACCCCTCCACTTT | CASSLGGQETSPLHF | TRBJ1-6 | 15 | - | TRBV7-3 | -
TGTGCCAGCAGCCAAGTCCTACAGGGTAGGAATGAGCAGTTCTTC | CASSQVLQGRNEQFF | TRBJ2-1 | 15 | - | TRBV4-2 | -
TGTGCCAGCAGCTCCCAGGGGGCCGGGACTGAAGCTTTCTTT | CASSSQGAGTEAFF | TRBJ1-1 | 14 | TRBD1 | TRBV7-9 | -
TGTGCCAGCAGCTTGGCCATTCGACAGATAGATGGCTACACCTTC | CASSLAIRQIDGYTF | TRBJ1-2 | 15 | - | TRBV5-6 | -
TGTGCCAGCAGCTTCACTCAGGGTCCAGAGACTGAAGCTTTCTTT | CASSFTQGPETEAFF | TRBJ1-1 | 15 | - | TRBV7-8 | -
TGTGCCAGCAACCCCCGGACAGCCCACCCCTATGGCTACACCTTC | CASNPRTAHPYGYTF | TRBJ1-2 | 15 | - | TRBV7-8 | -
TGCAGCATATGGGACAGGGAAAATGAAGCTTTCTTT | CSIWDRENEAFF | TRBJ1-1 | 12 | TRBD1 | TRBV29-1 | few
TGTGCCAGCAGCTCGCCCGGAGAAAACTATGGCTACACCTTC | CASSSPGENYGYTF | TRBJ1-2 | 14 | - | TRBV5-6 | -
TGCGCCAGCAGCCAAGAAGGTCTAGCGGCCTACAATGAGCAGTTCTTC | CASSQEGLAAYNEQFF | TRBJ2-1 | 16 | TRBD2 | TRBV4-1 | few
TGTGCCAGCAGCCTACAGGGGGGCAATCAGCCCCAGCATTTT | CASSLQGGNQPQHF | TRBJ1-5 | 14 | TRBD1 | TRBV3-1/TRBV3-2 | -
TGCGCCAGCAGCTTGGCCTCTAATTCACCCCTCCACTTT | CASSLASNSPLHF | TRBJ1-6 | 13 | - | TRBV5-1 | few
TGTGCCAGCAGCTTAGCGGAGGCCAGAGGTACGGAGCAGTACTTC | CASSLAEARGTEQYF | TRBJ2-7 | 15 | - | TRBV7-6 | -
TGTGCCAGCAGTTTAACAGGGATCGATGAAGCTTTCTTT | CASSLTGIDEAFF | TRBJ1-1 | 13 | - | TRBV12-3/TRBV12-4 | -
TGTGCCAGCAGCTTCGACAGGGGTTCAGGAAAACTGTTTTTT | CASSFDRGSGKLFF | TRBJ1-4 | 14 | TRBD1 | TRBV7-2 | -
TGCGCCAGCAGCTTAGATGGCAGGGAAGAGACTGAAGCTTTCTTT | CASSLDGREETEAFF | TRBJ1-1 | 15 | - | TRBV5-1 | -
TGTGCCAGCAGCCAAGATAGGCGGTCGAACTCTGGAAACACCATATATTTT | CASSQDRRSNSGNTIYF | TRBJ1-3 | 17 | - | TRBV4-2 | -
TGTGCCACCAGCAGAGAACCGATTAGCGGGGCTAGCACAGATACGCAGTATTTT | CATSREPISGASTDTQYF | TRBJ2-3 | 18 | TRBD2 | TRBV15 | -
TGCGCCAGCAGCCCAGGGACTTCCCTAGATACGCAGTATTTT | CASSPGTSLDTQYF | TRBJ2-3 | 14 | - | TRBV5-1 | -
TGCGCCAGCAGCCCGGGGGACGGGTATATTAATGAAAAACTGTTTTTT | CASSPGDGYINEKLFF | TRBJ1-4 | 16 | - | TRBV5-1 | -
TGTGCCAGCAGCCCCCAGGGGGCGGGCAATCAGCCCCAGCATTTT | CASSPQGAGNQPQHF | TRBJ1-5 | 15 | TRBD1 | TRBV9 | -
TGTGCCAGCAGCAAAGTGCCAGGGGTAATTTCACCCCTCCACTTT | CASSKVPGVISPLHF | TRBJ1-6 | 15 | - | TRBV21-1 | -
TGCGCCAGCAGCTTAATGGGGACAGGACAGGACACTGAAGCTTTCTTT | CASSLMGTGQDTEAFF | TRBJ1-1 | 16 | TRBD1 | TRBV5-1 | -
TGCGCCAGCAGCCAACACGCGGGACAGGGGGTACTTATTGGCAATCAGCCCCAGCATTTT | CASSQHAGQGVLIGNQPQHF | TRBJ1-5 | 20 | TRBD1 | TRBV4-1 | many
TGTGCCAGCTCAGGGACAGGGGGGACCTACGAGCAGTACTTC | CASSGTGGTYEQYF | TRBJ2-7 | 14 | TRBD1 | TRBV18 | -
TGTGCCAGCAGTGTTGAGGCGGGGGGCATTGATGAGCAGTTCTTC | CASSVEAGGIDEQFF | TRBJ2-1 | 15 | TRBD2 | TRBV6-4 | -
TGTGCTAGTGGTTTGGGACAGATCAATCAGCCCCAGCATTTT | CASGLGQINQPQHF | TRBJ1-5 | 14 | - | TRBV12-5 | -
TGCGCCAGCAGCTTGGGTATGGGAACAGGGCCTATCTTAGGCTACACCTTC | CASSLGMGTGPILGYTF | TRBJ1-2 | 17 | - | TRBV5-1 | -
TGCAGCGTGGCTGGCGGGGGGTTGGATACGCAGTATTTT | CSVAGGGLDTQYF | TRBJ2-3 | 13 | TRBD2 | TRBV29-1 | -
TGTGCCAGCAGCATAACGGACAGCTATGGCTACACCTTC | CASSITDSYGYTF | TRBJ1-2 | 13 | - | TRBV12-3/TRBV12-4 | -